The subject of this entry is one TCR beta chain. Sequencing used immunoSEQ multiplex PCR; TCRdb keeps in-frame clones, though not all of them. The top ten clones hold 20% to 25% of a sample with 130,000 or so clones, around 86% of them seen once. These data originate in a study of T cell responses to AZD1222 COVID-19 vaccine. As for the study in general: Investigators merged groups given second doses at roughly 4 or roughly 12 weeks.

In germline, CDR1 is MNHEY, CDR2 SVGAGI. CDR3 length equals 14 residues. V was cut by 8 bases and J by 3 bases, with 14 bases left in between. This chain connects TRBV6-5 to TRBJ2-1; TRBD1 is a possible D gene (7 bases). The specimen comprised peripheral blood, sampled on day 0 of AZD1222 vaccination. This TCR was sampled from an adult in good health. The DNA of the CDR3 is TGTGCCAGCGGGGGGACAGAGCTCTACAATGAGCAGTTCTTC. The encoded protein is CASGGTELYNEQFF.